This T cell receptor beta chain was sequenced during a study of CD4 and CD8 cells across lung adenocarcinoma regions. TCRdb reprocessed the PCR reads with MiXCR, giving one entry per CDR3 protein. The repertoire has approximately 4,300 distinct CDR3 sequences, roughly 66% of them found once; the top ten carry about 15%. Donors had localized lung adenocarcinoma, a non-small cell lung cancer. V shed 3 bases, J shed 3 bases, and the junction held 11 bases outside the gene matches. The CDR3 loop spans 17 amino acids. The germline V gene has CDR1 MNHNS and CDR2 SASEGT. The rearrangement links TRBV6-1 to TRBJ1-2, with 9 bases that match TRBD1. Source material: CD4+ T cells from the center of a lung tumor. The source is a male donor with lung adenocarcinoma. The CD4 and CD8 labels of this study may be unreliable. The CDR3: CASSEKLRQGGYYGYTF. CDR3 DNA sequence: TGTGCCAGCAGTGAGAAGCTAAGACAGGGGGGATACTATGGCTACACCTTC.